Following are 9 T cell receptor beta chains from one sample sequenced in a study of shared T cell receptors in the human thymus. Generated by immunoSEQ multiplex PCR, the TCRdb table keeps only in-frame clones and is missing some. This table holds under 850,000 clones, approximately 87% found once. These same data were also listed under a study on human thymus T cells.

The sample taken for sequencing was thymocytes. The receptor set was obtained from a boy in the first two years of life with a congenital heart defect.

This chain links TRBV20-1 with TRBJ1-2; D is uncertain. The CDR3 extends over 11 amino acids. Germline values: CDR1 DFQATT, CDR2 SNEGSKA (reference sequence). Trimming stripped 4 bases from V and 8 bases from J, with 11 bases between. CDR3 residues: CSAISREGYTF. The CDR3 coding sequence is TGCAGTGCTATTTCTCGGGAGGGCTACACCTTC.

V gene TRBV7-9 combines with J gene TRBJ2-5, with TRBD2 as a possible D gene (6 bases). The CDR3 is made up of 14 amino acids. The V end lost 0 bases, the J end lost 5 bases, and 10 bases lay between the germline ends. CDR1 is SEHNR and CDR2 is FQNEAQ in the germline V gene (reference sequence). CDR3 loop: CASSLAEGWETQYF. In nucleotides, the CDR3 is TGTGCCAGCAGCTTAGCGGAGGGTTGGGAGACCCAGTACTTC.

This CDR3 is CASSQRGHWNYGYTF. The CDR3 bases are TGTGCCAGCAGCCAAAGGGGACATTGGAACTATGGCTACACCTTC. The rearrangement joins TRBV14 to TRBJ1-2; D is perhaps TRBD1 (6 bases). Germline V gene data show CDR1 as SGHDN and CDR2 as FVKESK. V lost 2 bases to trimming and J lost 2 bases, with 12 bases between them. The CDR3 has 15 amino acids. Variable domain in full (rest from reference TRBV14 and TRBJ1-2): EAGVTQFPSHSVIEKGQTVTLRCDPISGHDNLYWYRRVMGKEIKFLLHFVKESKQDESGMPNNRFLAERTGGTYSTLKVQPAELEDSGVYFCASSQRGHWNYGYTFGSGTRLTVV.

The CDR3 here is CASSHREYGNQPQHF. The DNA of the CDR3 is TGTGCCAGCAGCCATCGAGAGTACGGCAATCAGCCCCAGCATTTT. The chain links TRBV4-2 to TRBJ1-5; D remains unclear. The germline V gene has CDR1 LGHNA and CDR2 YNFKEQ. This CDR3 region has 15 residues. Between the trimmed V and J ends, which lost 3 bases and 2 bases, there was a span of 11 bases.

The V call is TRBV5-1, the J call TRBJ2-7; 7 positions match TRBD1. The CDR3 loop spans 14 amino acids. Germline V lookup: CDR1 SGHRS, CDR2 YFSETQ. With 4 bases clipped from V and 1 base from J, the junction kept 5 bases outside the gene matches. The CDR3, as DNA: TGCGCCAGCAGCGACAGACAGGGTTCCTACGAGCAGTACTTC. Translated, it gives CASSDRQGSYEQYF.

About this clone: A read error may account for a junction end that differs from germline. The rearrangement links TRBV28 to TRBJ2-7, with 7 bases aligning to TRBD2. Germline V gene sequence: CDR1 MDHEN, CDR2 SYDVKM. This CDR3 spans 14 amino acids. The CDR3 is CATQSPGLGCSWDF. DNA for the CDR3: TGTGCCACCCAGTCCCCCGGACTAGGATGCAGTTGGGACTTC. Together with reference TRBV28 and TRBJ2-7, the CDR3 gives the full variable domain: DVKVTQSSRYLVKRTGEKVFLECVQDMDHENMFWYRQDPGLGLRLIYFSYDVKMKEKGDIPEGYSVSREKKERFSLILESASTNQTSMYLCATQSPGLGCSWDFGPGTRLTVT.

The chain carries TRBV4-3 and TRBJ2-3; 12 bases line up with TRBD2. This CDR3 contains 20 residues. Looked up from germline, CDR1 is LGHNA and CDR2 is YSLEER. J gave up 3 bases and V 0 bases, and 13 bases lay outside the gene matches. The CDR3 sequence is CASSQDWPGTSGWRTDTQYF. CDR3 DNA sequence: TGCGCCAGCAGCCAAGATTGGCCCGGGACTAGCGGGTGGAGGACAGATACGCAGTATTTT.

The chain couples TRBV7-6 to TRBJ2-1; 7 bases line up with TRBD2. The CDR3 consists of 16 residues. Trimming cost V 7 bases and J 4 bases; bases outside gene matches: 13. Germline-derived CDR1 and CDR2 are SGHVS and FNYEAQ. The CDR3 DNA sequence: TGTGCCAGCACCCCACTGGGACCAGCGGGATACAATGAGCAGTTCTTC. This gives the protein CASTPLGPAGYNEQFF.

The CDR3: CATSRDSTGSGANVLTF. The DNA of the CDR3 is TGTGCCACCAGCAGAGATTCAACAGGCTCTGGGGCCAACGTCCTGACTTTC. The chain carries TRBV15 and TRBJ2-6; D is possibly TRBD1 (5 bases). CDR3 length: 17 residues. The ends were cut back, 0 bases at V and 0 bases at J, with 9 bases in the middle. Germline V gene sequence: CDR1 LNHNV, CDR2 YYDKDF (reference sequence).